This T cell receptor (beta chain) was obtained from a study of shared clonotypes between healthy human individuals. Study results and limitations: Despite large depth, sorted-subset datasets appeared incompletely sequenced. The sharing of roughly 5% of naive CD4 clonotypes was seen across a handful of donors. Apart from blood, nothing was sampled; tissue repertoires likely differ.

Assay used: immunoSEQ multiplex PCR; TCRdb lists only in-frame clones, some missing. The table lists nearly 1,000,000 clones, approximately 76% of them singletons. V lost 6 bases, J lost 7 bases, and 19 bases lay in between. Germline CDR1 is SQVTM and CDR2 is ANQGSEA. CDR3 length equals 13 residues. Concerning this clone: The antigen is not known.

This chain joins TRBV29-1 and TRBJ2-7, with D possibly matching TRBD2 (6 bases). The specimen was memory CD4+ T cells sorted from blood. The sample's subset: CD45RA-negative fraction. The origin of this receptor is a man between 18 and 35 years old in good health. The CDR3 DNA reads TGCAGCGTGCTGGGACTCCCCAGTTGGGAGCAGTACTTC. Protein: CSVLGLPSWEQYF.